These 19 T cell receptor beta chains were all obtained from the same sample, sequenced in a study of OX40 agonist ivuxolimab in advanced cancers. The receptor library was made with the immunoSEQ multiplex PCR assay. Not all clones reach the TCRdb copy of this immuneACCESS table, which keeps in-frame sequences only. Checked studies attribute under half of the gap to unresolved V genes and leave the rest unexplained. The sample table holds approximately 61,000 clones, of which roughly 90% were seen once. The ten largest clonotypes hold over 15% of the sample. This material consisted of CD4+ or CD8+ T cells sorted from blood, taken in a trial of the OX40 agonist ivuxolimab. These receptors were collected from an adult with an advanced solid tumor such as melanoma, head and neck, liver or kidney cancer.

This clone was counted once. The chain combines TRBV6-6 with TRBJ2-7; TRBD2 matches 12 bases. The CDR3 sequence is 15 residues long. Germline CDR1 reads MNHNY; CDR2 reads SVGAGI (reference sequence). V shed 6 bases and J 4 bases; nucleotides not matched to a gene: 7. The DNA of the CDR3 is TGTGCCAGCAGGCCCGCGGGACTAGCGGGTTACGAGCAGTACTTC. The encoded protein is CASRPAGLAGYEQYF.

The V call is TRBV13, the J call TRBJ2-2; D gene unclear. The CDR3 is 12 residues long. Trimming cost V 5 bases and J 6 bases, with 7 bases left between them. The germline gives CDR1 PRHDT, CDR2 FYEKMQ (reference sequence). Here the CDR3 reads CASSLRAGELFF. The CDR3 DNA reads TGTGCCAGCAGCCTCCGTGCCGGGGAGCTGTTTTTT.

This clone was counted a single time. The chain carries TRBV7-3 and TRBJ1-2, with 8 bases identical to TRBD1. Germline loops: CDR1 SGHTA, CDR2 FQGTGA. The CDR3 runs to 15 residues. Trimming removed 0 bases from V and 2 bases from J; junction bases left unmatched: 2. This CDR3 is CASSLTGQGNYGYTF. The CDR3 DNA reads as TGTGCCAGCAGCTTAACCGGACAGGGAAACTATGGCTACACCTTC.

This clone was recorded once. J is TRBJ2-7 and V is TRBV27; D tentatively reads TRBD1 or TRBD2 (5 bases each). Germline CDR1 reads MNHEY; CDR2 reads SMNVEV (reference sequence). The V end was cut by 4 bases, the J end by 3 bases, with 10 bases between. The CDR3 runs to 13 residues. For the CDR3, the DNA is TGTGCCAGCAGTTCGGGGCAGATCTACGAGCAGTACTTC. This gives the protein CASSSGQIYEQYF.

The rearrangement joins TRBV4-2 to TRBJ2-7, with D perhaps matching TRBD2 (6 bases). Germline CDR1 and CDR2: LGHNA and YNFKEQ. V lost 0 bases and J 1 base, leaving 10 bases between the germline ends. CDR3 length equals 15 residues. The CDR3 protein is CASSQELGGSYEQYF. Here the CDR3 DNA reads TGTGCCAGCAGCCAAGAGTTGGGGGGTTCCTACGAGCAGTACTTC.

The chain is built from TRBV6-5 and TRBJ2-3; the D gene is possibly TRBD1 (6 bases). The germline V gene has CDR1 MNHEY and CDR2 SVGAGI. Trimming stripped 5 bases from V and 4 bases from J, with 13 bases between. This CDR3 is built from 14 residues. CDR3 DNA sequence: TGTGCCAGCAGTGCAGGGGAAGAGGCAGATACGCAGTATTTT. Its protein is CASSAGEEADTQYF.

The chain is built from TRBV14 and TRBJ1-1; TRBD1 agrees at 7 bases. Germline lookup yields CDR1 SGHDN and CDR2 FVKESK. The CDR3 consists of 14 residues. Germline trimming cut 4 bases from V and 0 bases from J; bases unmatched to any gene: 2. The CDR3 loop is CASSRDSMNTEAFF. CDR3 nucleotides: TGTGCCAGCAGCCGGGACAGTATGAACACTGAAGCTTTCTTT.

Comments on this clone: A single base separates this from a much larger clone, so it may be a read error. V gene TRBV5-6 combines with J gene TRBJ2-7; D not resolved. V was clipped by 2 bases and J by 0 bases, with 0 bases between them. Germline loops: CDR1 SGHDT, CDR2 YYEEEE. The length of the CDR3 is 11 residues. CDR3 residues: CASSFSYEQYF. In DNA, the CDR3 is TGTGCCAGCAGCTTCTCCTACGAGCAGTACTTC. The entire variable domain, with the rest obtained from reference TRBV5-6 and TRBJ2-7, is as follows: DAGVTQSPTHLIKTRGQQVTLRCSPKSGHDTVSWYQQALGQGPQFIFQYYEEEERQRGNFPDRFSGHQFPNYSSELNVNALLLGDSALYLCASSFSYEQYFGPGTRLTVT.

The rearrangement links TRBV27 to TRBJ1-2; D gene unclear. CDR1 is MNHEY and CDR2 is SMNVEV in the germline V gene (reference sequence). The CDR3 totals 14 residues. V was trimmed by 5 bases and J by 5 bases, leaving 15 bases between them. The CDR3 spells CASSPTYGDYGYTF. The CDR3 region has the DNA TGTGCCAGCAGTCCGACGTACGGGGATTATGGCTACACCTTC.

The rearrangement links TRBV7-6 to TRBJ1-2, with TRBD1 matching 7 bases. Trimming took 2 bases from V and 5 from J; bases not matched to a gene: 5. This CDR3 region has 14 residues. Germline CDR1 is SGHVS and CDR2 is FNYEAQ. The CDR3 sequence is CASSLRGGEYGYTF. DNA of the CDR3: TGTGCCAGCAGCTTAAGAGGGGGCGAATATGGCTACACCTTC.

V and J are TRBV7-3 and TRBJ2-3, with D uncertain. This CDR3 spans 16 amino acids. V was cut by 0 bases and J by 2 bases, with 12 bases left in between. Germline CDR1 SGHTA, CDR2 FQGTGA. CDR3 amino acids: CASSLTEPTLTDTQYF. The CDR3 nucleotides read TGTGCCAGCAGCTTAACGGAGCCTACCCTCACAGATACGCAGTATTTT.

The chain employs TRBV7-9 and TRBJ2-7; the D is unclear. The V end lost 2 bases, the J end lost 0 bases, and 14 bases lay between the germline ends. Looked up from germline, CDR1 is SEHNR and CDR2 is FQNEAQ (reference sequence). This CDR3 spans 16 amino acids. The CDR3 nucleotides read TGTGCCAGCAGCTTAAGCCGGGCAGCCAGCTCCTACGAGCAGTACTTC. Amino acids: CASSLSRAASSYEQYF.

The V gene is TRBV4-3, the J gene TRBJ2-2; 8 nucleotides match TRBD2. The CDR3 spans 19 residues. J gave up 1 base and V 0 bases, and 10 bases lay outside the gene matches. The germline gives CDR1 LGHNA, CDR2 YSLEER. The CDR3 sequence: CASSQDGAAAGVNTGELFF. The CDR3, as DNA: TGCGCCAGCAGCCAAGACGGGGCAGCAGCGGGAGTGAACACCGGGGAGCTGTTTTTT.

The table lists this clone with a few counts. The chain joins TRBV2 to TRBJ1-3; D remains ambiguous. The CDR3 covers 11 residues. The germline CDR1 and CDR2 sequences are SNHLY and FYNNEI. The ends were cut back, 11 bases at V and 4 bases at J, with 9 bases in the middle. The CDR3 nucleotides read TGTGCCGGCGGTGCGGGAAACACCATATATTTT. Translation: CAGGAGNTIYF.

V is TRBV27 and J is TRBJ2-1, with TRBD1 matching over 9 bases. V was pared by 5 bases and J by 10 bases, with 18 bases of the junction left unmatched. CDR1 and CDR2 (germline): MNHEY, SMNVEV (reference sequence). CDR3 size: 17 residues. The CDR3 nucleotides are TGTGCCAGCAGTCCGTCTACAGGGACAGGGCAGCGCCACGAGCAGTTCTTC. As protein: CASSPSTGTGQRHEQFF.

V gene TRBV15 combines with J gene TRBJ2-7; 8 bases align to TRBD2. V shed 5 bases, J shed 3 bases, and the junction held 9 bases outside the gene matches. The germline gives CDR1 LNHNV, CDR2 YYDKDF (reference sequence). The CDR3 covers 15 residues. The CDR3: CATSHVRGGHYEQYF. CDR3 coding DNA: TGTGCCACCAGCCACGTTCGGGGGGGCCACTACGAGCAGTACTTC.

This chain joins TRBV28 and TRBJ2-1, with 13 bases aligning to TRBD2. The CDR3 consists of 14 residues. The germline V gene has CDR1 MDHEN and CDR2 SYDVKM. V lost 6 bases to trimming and J lost 13 bases; unmatched junction nucleotides: 9. CDR3 sequence: CASRGRTSGSGQFF. The CDR3 DNA reads as TGTGCCAGCAGGGGGCGGACTAGCGGGAGTGGTCAGTTCTTC.

The chain carries TRBV2 and TRBJ2-1; TRBD2 is a possible D gene (5 bases). The CDR3 is 15 residues long. Germline CDR1 SNHLY, CDR2 FYNNEI. Trimming left V 6 bases short and J 0 bases short, with 12 bases between. CDR3 in amino acids: CASRQADSSYNEQFF. CDR3 nucleotides: TGTGCCAGCAGACAAGCGGATAGCTCCTACAATGAGCAGTTCTTC.

V usage is TRBV19 and J usage is TRBJ1-4; no firm D call. Germline CDR1 is LNHDA and CDR2 is SQIVND (reference sequence). V lost 2 bases and J lost 8, with 9 bases in between. CDR3 length equals 13 residues. The DNA for the CDR3 is TGTGCCAGTAGTATACGGGAAGGCGAAAAACTGTTTTTT. This encodes CASSIREGEKLFF.